The entry below gives a single T cell receptor beta chain sequence along with its context. Its antigen is unidentified. Germline V gene sequence: CDR1 KGHSH, CDR2 LQKENI. CDR3 size: 13 residues. Trimming cost V 3 bases and J 4 bases, with 7 bases left between them. Here immunoSEQ multiplex PCR was the method, and the copy in TCRdb shows in-frame clones only, minus some. In the table there are about 40,000 clones, approximately 70% of which are singletons. The data originate from a study of vaccination effects on CD4 cells after COVID-19. Study information: Sampling occurred a median 72 days post second dose, range 14 to 241. Findings of the study overall: Cross-reaction with common cold coronaviruses was seen in only 1 of 255 vaccine-induced clones from healthy vaccinees. Substantial clonal contraction characterized both infection- and vaccine-induced clones late after vaccination.

The authors isolated CD4+ T cells after around 9 days of culture. Either the BNT162b2 or mRNA-1273 vaccine was given to participants in two doses. At days 3 and 7, half of the medium was exchanged for IL-2 medium. The sequence was obtained from a human donor who received a COVID-19 vaccine. The chain carries TRBV18 and TRBJ1-5; D possibly corresponds to TRBD1 (5 bases). The sample in question was CD4+ T cells from PBMCs cultured without peptide, obtained after COVID-19 vaccination. CDR3 region: CASSPDRNQPQHF. DNA of the CDR3: TGTGCCAGCTCACCTGACAGAAATCAGCCCCAGCATTTT.